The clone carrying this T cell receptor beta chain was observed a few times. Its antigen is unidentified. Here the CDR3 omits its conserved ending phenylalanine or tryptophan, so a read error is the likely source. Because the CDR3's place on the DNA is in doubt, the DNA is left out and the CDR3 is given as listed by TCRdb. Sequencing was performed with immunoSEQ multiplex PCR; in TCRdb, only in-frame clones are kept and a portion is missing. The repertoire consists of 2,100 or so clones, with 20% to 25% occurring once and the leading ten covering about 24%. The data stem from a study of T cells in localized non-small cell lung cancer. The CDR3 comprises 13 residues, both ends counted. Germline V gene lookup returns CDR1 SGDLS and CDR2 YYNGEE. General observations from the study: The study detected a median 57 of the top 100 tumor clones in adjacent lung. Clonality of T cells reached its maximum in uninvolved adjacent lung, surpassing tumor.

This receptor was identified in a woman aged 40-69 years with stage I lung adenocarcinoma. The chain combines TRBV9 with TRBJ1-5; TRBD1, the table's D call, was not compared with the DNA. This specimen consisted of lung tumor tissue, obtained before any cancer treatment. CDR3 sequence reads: CASSVGVLTGPLT.